This TCR beta chain derives from a study of T cell changes during pregnancy in multiple sclerosis. The data were produced by immunoSEQ multiplex PCR, yet TCRdb's version contains in-frame clones alone and is incomplete. The sample lists about 38,000 clones, 90% occurring once. Germline assignment: CDR1 MDHEN and CDR2 SYDVKM. The trim removed 5 bases at V and 0 bases at J, leaving 8 bases unmatched. This CDR3 spans 18 amino acids. This specimen consisted of CD4+ T cells from peripheral blood mononuclear cells, obtained in the second trimester of pregnancy. The receptor's source is a female donor with multiple sclerosis, enrolled in a pregnancy study. The chain employs TRBV28 and TRBJ2-7; 15 nucleotides agree with TRBD2. CDR3 sequence: CASSPAGLAGGSSYEQYF. The DNA of the CDR3 is TGTGCCAGCAGTCCCGCCGGACTAGCGGGAGGGAGCTCCTACGAGCAGTACTTC.